This TCR beta chain was captured by sequencing in a study of blood T cell repertoires in COVID-19. For the study at large: The study drew acute and convalescent COVID-19 samples from the United States, Italy and Spain.

Measured with immunoSEQ multiplex PCR; TCRdb has only the in-frame clones, and not every one. The data contain roughly 140,000 clones, more than 65% of them singletons. The receptor was derived from a man aged 55 to 69 with acute or convalescent COVID-19. Sequences were obtained from peripheral blood.

The CDR3 nucleotides read TGTGCCAGCAGTGACCTAAGCGGCCGCTCTGGAAACACCATATATTTT. Its translation: CASSDLSGRSGNTIYF. The chain is built from TRBV6-1 and TRBJ1-3; D is unresolved. The V gene lost 3 bases and the J gene lost 0 bases, with 12 bases spanning the gap. The CDR3 spans 16 residues. Germline CDR1 and CDR2: MNHNS and SASEGT.